The present T cell receptor beta chain was sequenced within a study of CD8+CD57+ T cells in acquired aplastic anemia. Of note for this clonotype: A much larger clone differs by one base, so this may be a read error.

In patients chosen for sequencing, flow cytometry had shown CD8+CD57+ cell expansion. The ends were cut back, 3 bases at V and 5 bases at J, with 19 bases in the middle. Germline loops: CDR1 SGHVS, CDR2 FQNEAQ. The CDR3 is 16 residues long. Genomic DNA, serving as template, underwent TCR beta VDJ and CDR3 profiling. TCRdb re-called the reads with MiXCR, one entry per CDR3 protein. The sample carries about 270,000 distinct CDR3 sequences, 65% to 90% recorded once. The gene calls are TRBV7-8 and TRBJ1-2; TRBD1 might be the D (5 bases). The sample consisted of sorted CD4+, CD8+, or CD8+CD57+ T cells (not recorded which) from PBMCs. This clonotype was sampled from a human donor with aplastic anemia. This chain's CDR3 is CASSLAGDALVYGYTF. As DNA, the CDR3 is TGTGCCAGCAGCTTGGCGGGGGACGCCCTCGTATATGGCTACACCTTC.